This TCR beta chain was observed in a study of radiotherapy plus CTLA-4 blockade in lung cancer (dated by TCRdb to 2016 to 2018). Background for the entire study: Among enrolled patients, 15% to 20% had an objective response and 31% reached disease control. On the study overall, not on this receptor specifically: After treatment with radiotherapy and ipilimumab, TCR clones that came from tumors expanded in the peripheral blood. The strongest predictors of response, as reported, were early dynamic changes in blood T cell clones along with a rise in serum interferon-beta after radiation.

Comments on this clone: No cognate antigen has been identified for it. No per-base quality is available; no much larger clone lies one base away.

Library preparation employed the immunoSEQ multiplex PCR assay. TCRdb stores this immuneACCESS table with in-frame sequences only. Part of the clones is absent; in the studies checked, under half of the shortfall reflects unresolved V genes, and no reason is known for the rest. This sample lists 45,000 to 55,000 clones; around 85% were detected once. Around 3.2% of the sample belongs to the ten largest clones. The study tested focal radiation therapy combined with CTLA-4 blockade (ipilimumab) in patients with chemo-refractory metastatic non-small-cell lung cancer. V was cut back by 4 bases and J by 6 bases, leaving a gap of 10 bases between them. The CDR3 starts with the cysteine, ends with the phenylalanine, and has 12 residues. Of the read, only the CDR3 DNA is kept; its 36 bases are in frame from base 1. CDR1 and CDR2 (SNHLY, FYNNEI) derive from the germline V gene.

The TCR was taken from a human donor with non-small cell lung cancer who had a partial response to radiotherapy plus ipilimumab. The material sequenced was peripheral blood, taken from a patient treated with radiotherapy plus ipilimumab. This sequence uses TRBV2 and TRBJ2-7; the best D guess is TRBD2, with 6 bases matching. Read as DNA, the sequence is TGTGCCAGCAGTGGGCGGGGTGGCGAGCAGTACTTC. Translated, it reads CASSGRGGEQYF.